Listed below are T cell receptor beta chains from one sample, sequenced in a study of regulatory T cells in long-lasting Graves disease. MiXCR, run by TCRdb on the multiplex PCR reads, gives a single entry per CDR3 protein. The data show 450,000 to 600,000 distinct CDR3 sequences, 15% to 20% seen once. This sample was also put to use in a study of T cells in Graves' hyperthyroidism and ophthalmopathy.

Here the sequenced sample was peripheral blood mononuclear cells (PBMCs), taken at new diagnosis, from a patient treated with antithyroid drugs. The source of these receptors is a man aged 40-50 years with Graves disease. CDR3s include the opening cysteine and the closing phenylalanine or tryptophan. The D gene is left open where the match is weak. Where a row states a size, it is once, few, many or the class of an expanded clone; other rows omit it.

cdr3_nt | cdr3_aa | j_call | clone_size | d_call | v_call
TGCGCCAGCAGCCAAGAGGTGGCATCAGGGTACGAGCAGTACTTC | CASSQEVASGYEQYF | TRBJ2-7 | NA | NA | TRBV4-1
TGTGCCAGCTCACCAAGCCGGGGTTACGAGCAGTACTTC | CASSPSRGYEQYF | TRBJ2-7 | many | NA | TRBV18
TGTGCCAGCAGTTCAGGGACAGGCCCCGGGGAGCTGTTTTTT | CASSSGTGPGELFF | TRBJ2-2 | many | TRBD1 | TRBV6-5
TGCAGTGCTACGGGAACAGGGGGTGAAGATACGCAGTATTTT | CSATGTGGEDTQYF | TRBJ2-3 | few | TRBD1 | TRBV20-1
TGTGCCAGCAGAGACCGGATCCTTGCTCAGCAGTTCTTC | CASRDRILAQQFF | TRBJ2-1 | many | NA | TRBV28
TGTGCCAGCAGCTTAGTTGGACAGGGAGGAAACACCATATATTTT | CASSLVGQGGNTIYF | TRBJ1-3 | many | TRBD1 | TRBV7-8
TGTGCCAGCAGTTTAGCAGCAACTAATGAAAAACTGTTTTTT | CASSLAATNEKLFF | TRBJ1-4 | few | NA | TRBV12-3/TRBV12-4
TGTGCCAGCCAACTAGCTCGAGAGACCCAGTACTTC | CASQLARETQYF | TRBJ2-5 | NA | NA | TRBV2
TGCAGTGCTAGGAGTGACCGGAATGAAAAACTGTTTTTT | CSARSDRNEKLFF | TRBJ1-4 | NA | NA | TRBV20-1
TGCAGCGTTGGGACCCGTACTGAAGCTTTCTTT | CSVGTRTEAFF | TRBJ1-1 | few | NA | TRBV29-1
TGTGCCTGGGGCTTGCCGGGGAACTATGGCTACACCTTC | CAWGLPGNYGYTF | TRBJ1-2 | many | NA | TRBV30
TGCAGTGCTAGTAGGGCAGTTAAGGGGAACGAGCAGTACTTC | CSASRAVKGNEQYF | TRBJ2-7 | NA | NA | TRBV20-1
TGTGCCAGCGTCCGGGGGGGGTCTAATTCACCCCTCCACTTT | CASVRGGSNSPLHF | TRBJ1-6 | many | NA | TRBV27
TGTGCCAGCAGTCCGAGCGGAGCGAAAGTAGATACGCAGTATTTT | CASSPSGAKVDTQYF | TRBJ2-3 | many | NA | TRBV6-1
TGTGCCAGCAGCGTAGAGAGTTTAGTTAGCGGGAACGAGCAGTACTTC | CASSVESLVSGNEQYF | TRBJ2-7 | NA | TRBD2 | TRBV9
TGTGCCAGTAAGTGGCAGCGGAGCACCTACGAGCAGTACTTC | CASKWQRSTYEQYF | TRBJ2-7 | few | NA | TRBV28
TGCAGTGCTAGAAAGGGACAGGGGGCCGCTGAAGCTTTCTTT | CSARKGQGAAEAFF | TRBJ1-1 | few | TRBD1 | TRBV20-1
TGTGCCAGCAGCTTAGTCGGACAGACCGCGTTGGATACGCAGTATTTT | CASSLVGQTALDTQYF | TRBJ2-3 | few | NA | TRBV7-9
TGTGCCAGCAGGGCTCAATGGCAGCGGCTCTCCTACAATGAGCAGTTCTTC | CASRAQWQRLSYNEQFF | TRBJ2-1 | many | NA | TRBV6-1
TGTGCCAGCAGCCCTAGCGGGAGCAAAAACATTCAGTACTTC | CASSPSGSKNIQYF | TRBJ2-4 | many | TRBD2 | TRBV12-3/TRBV12-4
TGCAGCGTCCAGGGACAGGGGATCTACGAGCAGTACTTC | CSVQGQGIYEQYF | TRBJ2-7 | many | TRBD1 | TRBV29-1
TGTGCCAGCAGCTTGTTGAGCGGGAGCGGGACCGGGGAGCTGTTTTTT | CASSLLSGSGTGELFF | TRBJ2-2 | NA | TRBD2 | TRBV5-6
TGTGCCAGCTCACCAAGGATCGATGAAAAACTGTTTTTT | CASSPRIDEKLFF | TRBJ1-4 | many | NA | TRBV18
TGTGCCACCAGCAGAGCCAGGACAGGGCGGACTGAAGCTTTCTTT | CATSRARTGRTEAFF | TRBJ1-1 | many | TRBD1 | TRBV15
TGTGCCAGCAGTTACCCGACTCGGGCTAGCGGGAGTATGGGGATGGCCAAAAACATTCAGTACTTC | CASSYPTRASGSMGMAKNIQYF | TRBJ2-4 | few | TRBD2 | TRBV6-5
TGTGCCAGCATCCCCGGGGGGCTCAATGAGCAGTTCTTC | CASIPGGLNEQFF | TRBJ2-1 | NA | NA | TRBV6-1
TGTGCCAGTAGTACAACAGCAATCGGCCACGAGCAGTACTTC | CASSTTAIGHEQYF | TRBJ2-7 | few | NA | TRBV19
TGTGCCAGCAGCCCGGAGGGGCTGGCCGGGGGGACGCAGTATTTT | CASSPEGLAGGTQYF | TRBJ2-3 | many | TRBD2 | TRBV7-3
TGTGCCAGCAGCTTAGCACTAGCGGAGACCTACGAGCAGTACTTC | CASSLALAETYEQYF | TRBJ2-7 | NA | TRBD2 | TRBV7-2
TGTGCCAGCAAACTCAAGGACACCGGGGAGCTGTTTTTT | CASKLKDTGELFF | TRBJ2-2 | many | NA | TRBV7-6
TGTGCCAGCAGTTTAGCACTAGCGGGAAGGTCCTACGAGCAGTACTTC | CASSLALAGRSYEQYF | TRBJ2-7 | few | TRBD2 | TRBV27
TGTGCCAGCAGCCAAGATAAAACAGGGGGGAGCAATGAGCAGTTCTTC | CASSQDKTGGSNEQFF | TRBJ2-1 | NA | TRBD1 | TRBV4-2
TGCGCCAGCAGCTTGGCCGGGAGGGAAGGGGAGCTGTTTTTT | CASSLAGREGELFF | TRBJ2-2 | NA | TRBD2 | TRBV5-1
TGTGCCAGCAGCTTAGCCCGGACAGGGTATTCGGGCTACACCTTC | CASSLARTGYSGYTF | TRBJ1-2 | many | TRBD1 | TRBV7-9
TGCAGTGCTAGACAAAGCTCCGGGACAGGGTTTGGCTACACCTTC | CSARQSSGTGFGYTF | TRBJ1-2 | few | TRBD1 | TRBV20-1
TGTGCCATACACTCCGGAGGGATTGAAAAACTGTTTTTT | CAIHSGGIEKLFF | TRBJ1-4 | NA | NA | TRBV6-1
TGCAGTGCTAGTAGGGGAGTGAGAGAGACCCAGTACTTC | CSASRGVRETQYF | TRBJ2-5 | many | NA | TRBV20-1
TGTGCCACCAGTGATCTAGCGGCAGGGGTCTACGAGCAGTACTTC | CATSDLAAGVYEQYF | TRBJ2-7 | many | NA | TRBV24-1
TGTGCCAGCAGAGGCGGCGAGACCCAGTACTTC | CASRGGETQYF | TRBJ2-5 | many | NA | TRBV2
TGTGCCAGCAGTTACACCCTTACAGGGGAAGAGACCCAGTACTTC | CASSYTLTGEETQYF | TRBJ2-5 | NA | TRBD1 | TRBV6-5
TGCAGTGCTAGAGCCAGGTTGGGTACAGATACGCAGTATTTT | CSARARLGTDTQYF | TRBJ2-3 | many | NA | TRBV20-1
TGTGCCAGCAGCTTAGCCAGCCTGGCTCCTGGAAACACCATATATTTT | CASSLASLAPGNTIYF | TRBJ1-3 | NA | NA | TRBV7-2
TGTGCCAGCAGTTACTCTTCCGAGGGATACGAGCAGTACTTC | CASSYSSEGYEQYF | TRBJ2-7 | NA | NA | TRBV6-5
TGCAGTGCTGCCCGGACAGTAGGAAACACCATATATTTT | CSAARTVGNTIYF | TRBJ1-3 | NA | NA | TRBV20-1
TGTGCCACCAGTGAGACAAACTATGGCTACACCTTC | CATSETNYGYTF | TRBJ1-2 | NA | NA | TRBV24-1
TGTGCCAGCCCCCGCGGGAGAGGGACTGAAGCTTTCTTT | CASPRGRGTEAFF | TRBJ1-1 | many | NA | TRBV2
TGTGCCAGCAGTTCGACCTTAGCGGGTAAACTTCGGGGAACCTACGAGCAGTACTTC | CASSSTLAGKLRGTYEQYF | TRBJ2-7 | NA | TRBD2 | TRBV6-2/TRBV6-3
TGTGCCAGCAGCTTGGAGGTCGGGGAGCTGTTTTTT | CASSLEVGELFF | TRBJ2-2 | many | NA | TRBV5-1
TGCAGTGCTGCTGGATGGTACGAGCAGTACTTC | CSAAGWYEQYF | TRBJ2-7 | many | NA | TRBV20-1
TGTGCCAGCAGCACGGCGAGGTATGAGCAGTTCTTC | CASSTARYEQFF | TRBJ2-1 | many | NA | TRBV3-1
TGTGCCAGCAGCGGGGGCGGCCTGCGTAGTAGTGACGAGCAGTACTTC | CASSGGGLRSSDEQYF | TRBJ2-7 | many | NA | TRBV13
TGTGCCAGCAGTTTAGGCGGGAGTGCCTTCTACGAGCAGTACTTC | CASSLGGSAFYEQYF | TRBJ2-7 | many | TRBD2 | TRBV27
TGTGCCATCAGTAGGGGGACTAGCGGAATCTACAATGAGCAGTTCTTC | CAISRGTSGIYNEQFF | TRBJ2-1 | many | TRBD2 | TRBV10-3
TGTGCCAGCTCGTCCAGGTGGGCACGCGAGGGAAACACCGGGGAGCTGTTTTTT | CASSSRWAREGNTGELFF | TRBJ2-2 | few | NA | TRBV18
TGTGCCAGCAGTGCGGCAGACATTAACTATGGCTACACCTTC | CASSAADINYGYTF | TRBJ1-2 | few | NA | TRBV6-1
TGTGCCAGTAGTCTCCAGGGCACAAATAAAGAGACCCAGTACTTC | CASSLQGTNKETQYF | TRBJ2-5 | NA | NA | TRBV19
TGTGCCAGCTGGAGGATAAAGCCCCTGATGGATAATTCACCCCTCCACTTT | CASWRIKPLMDNSPLHF | TRBJ1-6 | many | NA | TRBV6-1
TGTGCCAGCAGTTTAACAGGGAGTCAGCCCCAGCATTTT | CASSLTGSQPQHF | TRBJ1-5 | many | NA | TRBV28
TGTGCCTGGAGGGGATACAGGGATAACACAGATACGCAGTATTTT | CAWRGYRDNTDTQYF | TRBJ2-3 | NA | NA | TRBV30